The 31 T cell receptor beta chains listed next were all sequenced from one sample in a study of early T cells in non-severe SARS-CoV-2 infection. TCRdb reprocessed the 5' RACE reads with MiXCR, giving one entry per CDR3 protein. The sample lists about 53,000 distinct CDR3 sequences, 12% occurring once. Source: whole blood, taken at baseline. These receptors came from an adult who was a healthcare worker with PCR-confirmed SARS-CoV-2 infection or an uninfected control (not recorded which).

This clonotype was found a few times. This chain connects TRBV7-6 to TRBJ2-3; 8 bases map to TRBD2. Germline assignment: CDR1 SGHVS and CDR2 FNYEAQ. V was pared by 4 bases and J by 2 bases, with 14 bases of the junction left unmatched. The CDR3 loop spans 18 amino acids. The DNA for the CDR3 is TGTGCCAGCAGCTCGCGCCAGACTAGCGCCCTACCCACAGATACGCAGTATTTT. It translates to CASSSRQTSALPTDTQYF.

The rearrangement joins TRBV7-2 to TRBJ2-7, with D unresolved. The CDR3 extends over 13 amino acids. V lost 4 bases to trimming and J lost 3 bases, with 10 bases between them. The germline gives CDR1 SGHTA, CDR2 FQGNSA. CDR3 nucleotide sequence: TGTGCCAGCAGCTCAGAACTCGACTACGAGCAGTACTTC. Translated, it gives CASSSELDYEQYF. Full variable domain (outside the CDR3, taken from reference TRBV7-2 and TRBJ2-7): GAGVSQSPSNKVTEKGKDVELRCDPISGHTALYWYRQSLGQGLEFLIYFQGNSAPDKSGLPSDRFSAERTGGSVSTLTIQRTQQEDSAVYLCASSSELDYEQYFGPGTRLTVT.

This clonotype was detected only a few times. The genes are TRBV18 and TRBJ1-3; D possibly corresponds to TRBD1 (6 bases). Trimming removed 5 bases at V and 0 bases at J, with 11 bases between. Germline V gene sequence: CDR1 KGHSH, CDR2 LQKENI. The CDR3 consists of 15 residues. CDR3 residues: CASSNRERSGNTIYF. In DNA, the CDR3 is TGTGCCAGCTCAAACAGGGAGCGCTCTGGAAACACCATATATTTT.

At least ten counts were recorded for this clonotype. The chain employs TRBV7-2 and TRBJ1-2, with D perhaps matching TRBD1 (5 bases). This CDR3 contains 12 residues. Germline V lookup: CDR1 SGHTA, CDR2 FQGNSA. The V gene lost 4 bases and the J gene lost 7 bases, with 10 bases spanning the gap. This chain's CDR3 is CASSSRTRGYTF. The CDR3 DNA reads TGTGCCAGCAGCTCCAGGACACGTGGCTACACCTTC.

This clonotype came up a few times. This chain connects TRBV18 to TRBJ1-2; 7 nucleotides align to TRBD1. Trimming at V came to 3 bases and at J to 0 bases, leaving 1 base not matched to a gene. Germline V CDR1 and CDR2: KGHSH, LQKENI. This CDR3 has 14 amino acids. This CDR3 reads CASSPGQTNYGYTF. CDR3 coding DNA: TGTGCCAGCTCACCGGGACAGACTAACTATGGCTACACCTTC.

There are many counts of this clonotype. The V and J genes are TRBV28 and TRBJ2-7; the D gene is possibly TRBD1 (5 bases). This CDR3 has 13 residues. Trimming removed 1 base at V and 3 bases at J, with 7 bases between. The V gene's germline CDR1 is MDHEN and CDR2 SYDVKM. In DNA, the CDR3 is TGTGCCAGCAGTTTATCCAGGGTCTACGAGCAGTACTTC. It encodes CASSLSRVYEQYF.

This chain connects TRBV5-6 to TRBJ2-3; D is unresolved. This CDR3 is built from 13 residues. The ends were cut back, 6 bases at V and 2 bases at J, with 10 bases in the middle. Germline assignment: CDR1 SGHDT and CDR2 YYEEEE. CDR3 sequence: CASTPENTDTQYF. CDR3 nucleotide sequence: TGTGCCAGCACCCCGGAAAACACAGATACGCAGTATTTT.

CDR3 nucleotides: TGTGCCAGCAGTGATACTACGGTCGAGCAGTACTTC. This encodes CASSDTTVEQYF. The rearrangement joins TRBV2 to TRBJ2-7; D not resolved. Germline assignment: CDR1 SNHLY and CDR2 FYNNEI. V lost 3 bases and J 6 bases, leaving 9 bases between the germline ends. The CDR3 has 12 residues.

This clonotype was recorded a few times. The rearrangement uses TRBV11-2 and TRBJ2-1; D remains ambiguous. Per the germline V gene, CDR1 is SGHAT and CDR2 is FQNNGV. This CDR3 has 10 residues. With 5 bases removed from V and 7 bases from J, the gap between germline ends came to 3 bases. The CDR3: CASSDNEQFF. The CDR3 region has the DNA TGTGCCAGCAGCGATAATGAGCAGTTCTTC.

This clonotype has a count of ten or more. The chain couples TRBV28 to TRBJ1-2, with a tentative D call TRBD1 (6 bases). Germline lookup yields CDR1 MDHEN and CDR2 SYDVKM. This CDR3 contains 14 residues. Trimming removed 3 bases from V and 2 bases from J, with 10 bases in between. The CDR3 sequence: CASSLVQGNYGYTF. CDR3 sequence (DNA): TGTGCCAGCAGTTTGGTACAGGGAAACTATGGCTACACCTTC.

The sample holds many counts of this clonotype. The gene calls are TRBV11-2 and TRBJ2-3, with 10 positions matching TRBD2. Germline V gives CDR1 SGHAT, CDR2 FQNNGV. This CDR3 spans 15 amino acids. The ends lost 4 bases at V and 3 bases at J; junction bases unmatched: 4. CDR3 sequence: CASSSLAGATDTQYF. In DNA form, the CDR3 reads TGTGCCAGCAGCTCCCTAGCGGGAGCGACAGATACGCAGTATTTT.

The V gene is TRBV18, the J gene TRBJ2-1; D might be TRBD1 (6 bases). Germline CDR1 KGHSH, CDR2 LQKENI. The CDR3 contains 13 residues. V gave up 2 bases and J gave up 7 bases, with 9 bases separating them. The CDR3 loop is CASSPVTGNEQFF. In nucleotides, the CDR3 is TGTGCCAGCTCACCAGTAACAGGGAATGAGCAGTTCTTC.

A remark on this clonotype: This may be a read error: a much more frequent sequence differs by one nucleotide. The gene calls are TRBV6-2 or TRBV6-3 and TRBJ1-1; D is possibly TRBD1 (6 bases). The length of the CDR3 is 15 residues. V gave up 5 bases and J gave up 2 bases, with 15 bases separating them. Per germline, CDR1 MNHEY and CDR2 SVGEGT. The CDR3 DNA follows: TGTGCCAGCAGTCCCCTTTGGGGGCAAAACACTGAAGCTTTCTTT. Protein product: CASSPLWGQNTEAFF.

This clonotype was observed at least ten times. The J gene is TRBJ2-6, the V gene TRBV15; 11 bases map to TRBD2. The CDR3 covers 18 residues. In germline, CDR1 is LNHNV, CDR2 YYDKDF (reference sequence). Germline trimming cut 5 bases from V and 0 bases from J; bases unmatched to any gene: 6. The CDR3 region has the DNA TGTGCCACCAGCCGGAATAGCGGGAGGGCCTCTGGGGCCAACGTCCTGACTTTC. This codes for CATSRNSGRASGANVLTF.

The V call is TRBV5-1, the J call TRBJ1-4; D remains unclear. V lost 0 bases, J lost 1 base, and 7 bases lay in between. The germline V gene encodes CDR1 SGHRS and CDR2 YFSETQ. This CDR3 is built from 15 residues. The CDR3 spells CASSLEFKTNEKLFF. The CDR3 region has the DNA TGCGCCAGCAGCTTGGAGTTCAAAACTAATGAAAAACTGTTTTTT.

This clonotype was observed a few times. This chain joins TRBV7-6 and TRBJ2-1, with 13 bases identical to TRBD2. The CDR3 length is 17 residues. The V segment lost 2 bases and the J segment 10 bases; nucleotides outside the gene matches: 11. Germline V gene data show CDR1 as SGHVS and CDR2 as FNYEAQ. The CDR3 is CASSLSTSGRGIEEQFF. As DNA, the CDR3 is TGTGCCAGCAGCTTATCTACTAGCGGGAGGGGTATCGAAGAGCAGTTCTTC.

The CDR3 here is CASSPQGHTDTQYF. The CDR3, as DNA: TGTGCCAGCAGCCCTCAGGGGCACACAGATACGCAGTATTTT. The chain recombines TRBV3-1 with TRBJ2-3, with D maybe TRBD1 (6 bases). Trimming cost V 4 bases and J 2 bases, with 10 bases left between them. This CDR3 has 14 amino acids. CDR1 and CDR2 (germline): LGHDT, YNNKEL (reference sequence).

This clonotype was detected only a few times. V usage is TRBV7-9 and J usage is TRBJ2-5; D may be TRBD2 (5 bases). The germline V and J ends were trimmed by 7 bases and 0 bases, with 18 bases remaining between them. Looked up from germline, CDR1 is SEHNR and CDR2 is FQNEAQ (reference sequence). The CDR3 runs to 16 residues. CDR3 amino acids: CASTLARGTYQETQYF. The CDR3 bases are TGTGCCAGCACCCTAGCCCGCGGAACGTACCAAGAGACCCAGTACTTC.

The table lists this clonotype with many counts. This chain connects TRBV28 to TRBJ2-7, with D unclear. Germline loops: CDR1 MDHEN, CDR2 SYDVKM. The CDR3 spans 12 residues. V was shortened by 3 bases and J by 1 base, with 4 bases between the two germline ends. The CDR3 DNA sequence: TGTGCCAGCAGTTTCTGGTCCTACGAGCAGTACTTC. It codes for CASSFWSYEQYF.

The table lists this clonotype with a few counts. The J gene is TRBJ1-1, the V gene TRBV7-9; tentatively, D is TRBD1 (6 bases). The V end lost 7 bases, the J end lost 6 bases, and 18 bases lay between the germline ends. The CDR3 loop spans 14 amino acids. Germline CDR1 is SEHNR and CDR2 is FQNEAQ (reference sequence). The CDR3 spells CASTQPGGRAEAFF. In DNA form, the CDR3 reads TGTGCCAGCACCCAGCCGGGGGGCAGAGCTGAAGCTTTCTTT.

This clonotype was picked up many times. The chain combines TRBV7-9 with TRBJ2-1; a possible D gene is TRBD2 (5 bases). This CDR3 contains 13 residues. Germline V lookup: CDR1 SEHNR, CDR2 FQNEAQ (reference sequence). V lost 3 bases and J 10 bases, leaving 13 bases between the germline ends. The CDR3 protein is CASSLGPPGEQFF. In DNA form, the CDR3 reads TGTGCCAGCAGCTTGGGTCCCCCGGGGGAGCAGTTCTTC.

This clonotype was seen more than once but under ten times. The rearrangement links TRBV19 to TRBJ2-6; D is uncertain. Germline CDR1 is LNHDA and CDR2 is SQIVND (reference sequence). V shed 7 bases and J shed 2 bases, with 6 bases lying between them. This CDR3 region has 13 residues. The CDR3 sequence: CASIPTGANVLTF. CDR3 in DNA: TGTGCCAGTATTCCGACTGGGGCCAACGTCCTGACTTTC.

In this sample, this clonotype turned up a few times. CDR3 loop: CASNKMGLAAYNEQFF. For the CDR3, the DNA is TGTGCCAGTAACAAAATGGGACTAGCGGCTTACAATGAGCAGTTCTTC. V is TRBV9 and J is TRBJ2-1; 11 bases fit TRBD2. Looked up from germline, CDR1 is SGDLS and CDR2 is YYNGEE. The CDR3 is made up of 16 amino acids. Trimming removed 8 bases from V and 4 bases from J; junction bases left unmatched: 11.

The chain uses TRBV6-2 or TRBV6-3 and TRBJ1-2; the D gene is possibly TRBD1 (6 bases). The V gene lost 6 bases and the J gene lost 4 bases, with 18 bases spanning the gap. Germline V gives CDR1 MNHEY, CDR2 SVGEGT. This CDR3 is built from 15 residues. The CDR3 loop reads CASRPGAPRGYGYTF. For the CDR3, the DNA is TGTGCCAGCAGACCAGGGGCGCCCCGAGGCTATGGCTACACCTTC.

The chain uses TRBV6-5 and TRBJ1-2, with D possibly matching TRBD1 (6 bases). The CDR3 runs to 14 residues. V lost 8 bases and J 6 bases, leaving 19 bases between the germline ends. Germline CDR1 MNHEY, CDR2 SVGAGI. The CDR3, as DNA: TGTGCCAGCGCTGGGACAACCGGACCCCATGGCTACACCTTC. Protein: CASAGTTGPHGYTF.

The sample holds a few counts of this clonotype. J is TRBJ2-6 and V is TRBV7-3, with 7 bases fitting TRBD2. J was trimmed by 0 bases and V by 7 bases; bases with no gene match: 12. The length of the CDR3 is 18 residues. Per the germline V gene, CDR1 is SGHTA and CDR2 is FQGTGA. Here the CDR3 DNA reads TGTGCCAGCAATACACCGGGACTATCCCTCTCTGGGGCCAACGTCCTGACTTTC. Amino acids: CASNTPGLSLSGANVLTF.

There are many counts of this clonotype. This rearrangement joins TRBV5-4 to TRBJ2-7, with 10 bases aligning to TRBD2. The CDR3 has 15 residues. The germline V gene encodes CDR1 SGHNT and CDR2 YYREEE (reference sequence). Trimming took 4 bases from V and 0 from J; bases not matched to a gene: 4. The CDR3 bases are TGTGCCAGCAGCCCAGGGACTAGCGTCTCCTACGAGCAGTACTTC. It specifies CASSPGTSVSYEQYF.

This clonotype was seen at least ten times. V usage is TRBV7-9 and J usage is TRBJ2-7; possibly TRBD1 for D (6 bases). Per germline, CDR1 SEHNR and CDR2 FQNEAQ (reference sequence). The CDR3 extends over 14 amino acids. V lost 5 bases to trimming and J lost 2 bases, with 13 bases between them. CDR3 in amino acids: CASSLGQPPYEQYF. CDR3 in DNA: TGTGCCAGCAGCCTCGGACAGCCCCCCTACGAGCAGTACTTC.

This clonotype showed up just a few times. The rearrangement joins TRBV5-1 to TRBJ2-5, with D unresolved. V dropped 4 bases and J dropped 5 bases, with 18 bases sitting between them. Germline V gene sequence: CDR1 SGHRS, CDR2 YFSETQ. CDR3 size: 15 residues. CDR3: CASSPDGEWAETQYF. Written as DNA, the CDR3 is TGCGCCAGCAGCCCCGATGGGGAATGGGCTGAGACCCAGTACTTC.

The chain recombines TRBV11-2 with TRBJ2-7; D perhaps matches TRBD1 (6 bases). The V end was cut by 5 bases, the J end by 6 bases, with 11 bases between. The germline V gene has CDR1 SGHAT and CDR2 FQNNGV. The CDR3 is 12 residues long. In nucleotides, the CDR3 is TGTGCCAGCAGCACACAGGGAATCGAGCAGTACTTC. Translated: CASSTQGIEQYF.

V usage is TRBV7-2 and J usage is TRBJ2-3; D tentatively fits TRBD1 or TRBD2 (5 bases each). The V gene lost 3 bases and the J gene lost 7 bases, with 14 bases spanning the gap. CDR1 is SGHTA and CDR2 is FQGNSA in the germline V gene. The CDR3 spans 14 residues. Here the CDR3 reads CASSLGPNRYTQYF. DNA of the CDR3: TGTGCCAGCAGCTTGGGACCTAACCGTTATACGCAGTATTTT.